This T cell receptor (beta chain) was observed in a study of blood T cell repertoires in COVID-19. Study at large: The analysed material was cDNA or gDNA that came from T cells, B-cell-depleted T cells, or PBMCs.

Recruits, aged about 18 to 95 years, lived in 20 to 30 US areas. This CDR3 is built from 15 residues. Germline assignment: CDR1 SGHVS and CDR2 FQNEAQ. The germline V and J ends were trimmed by 1 base and 10 bases, with 14 bases remaining between them. The protocol was immunoSEQ multiplex PCR, while the TCRdb copy is restricted to in-frame clones and leaves out a portion. The profile shows over 250,000 clones, around 87% of them singletons. Material: PBMCs or T cells enriched from blood (not recorded which). The rearrangement joins TRBV7-8 to TRBJ1-6, with D hard to call. This sequence originates from a woman aged 18-29 years who had recovered from COVID-19. Written as DNA, the CDR3 is TGTGCCAGCAGCTTAGGCGGAGGAGTTTTCTCACCCCTCCACTTT. Protein: CASSLGGGVFSPLHF.